The clone carrying this T cell receptor (beta chain) was counted only a few times. Its antigen is not identified. The entry originates in a study of blood T cells in healthy people across ages. The overall study: Researchers report that template switching captured about one barcoded beta molecule per two T cells.

Findings of the study overall: Since the PBMCs were unsorted, naive and antigen-experienced cells could not be conclusively compared. A roughly linear age-dependent decrease characterized TCR beta diversity per million T cells.

The CDR3 loop spans 16 amino acids. The V gene's germline CDR1 is SGHAT and CDR2 FQNNGV. J lost 7 bases, V lost 3 bases, and 13 bases had no gene match. Through a sample-barcoded 5' primer and a J-beta primer mix, a second PCR was run for roughly 6 to 12 cycles. One entry per CDR3 protein, called by TCRdb with MiXCR from the 5' RACE reads. In the table there are about 970,000 distinct CDR3 sequences, about 51% of which are singletons. The sequence derives from an older woman in good health. V and J are TRBV11-2 and TRBJ2-3; TRBD2 aligns across 7 bases. Specimen: blood. The CDR3 region is CASSFSSGLSTNTQYF. The CDR3 DNA is TGTGCCAGCAGCTTCTCTAGCGGCCTAAGCACGAATACGCAGTATTTT.